A single sample is the source of the 27 T cell receptor beta chains below, sequenced in a study of cytomegalovirus exposure and HLA in healthy donors. Use of 60 Vbeta and 13 Jbeta primers characterized the PCR. The data were produced by immunoSEQ multiplex PCR, yet TCRdb's version contains in-frame clones alone and is incomplete. In the table there are tens of thousands of clones, around 66% of which are singletons. The sequencing sample was made of PBMCs. Source of these receptors: a male donor in good health and CMV-seropositive.

This chain connects TRBV5-5 to TRBJ2-7; possible D gene TRBD1, 6 bases. This CDR3 comprises 15 residues. The V end was cut by 1 base, the J end by 6 bases, with 17 bases between. The germline V gene has CDR1 SGHKS and CDR2 YYEKEE (reference sequence). DNA of the CDR3: TGTGCCAGCAGCTTGATTGGGACGTCACAGGGCGAGCAGTACTTC. This gives the protein CASSLIGTSQGEQYF.

The V call is TRBV6-1, the J call TRBJ2-2; 9 positions agree with TRBD2. The CDR3 consists of 14 residues. Germline V CDR1 and CDR2: MNHNS, SASEGT. The J segment lost 4 bases and the V segment lost 7 bases, leaving 4 bases of the junction unmatched. CDR3 region: CASTLAGSTGELFF. Written as DNA, the CDR3 is TGTGCCAGCACTCTAGCGGGAAGCACCGGGGAGCTGTTTTTT.

This clone was seen a few times. The chain links TRBV11-3 to TRBJ2-3; TRBD1 matches 7 bases. The CDR3 has 13 residues. Losses at the gene ends were 5 bases for V and 5 bases for J; bases not matched to a gene: 4. The germline gives CDR1 SGHNT, CDR2 YENEEA. The CDR3 sequence is CASSDQGVDTQYF. The CDR3 DNA reads as TGTGCCAGCAGCGACCAGGGGGTAGATACGCAGTATTTT.

This clone was seen only once. The chain has TRBV2 and TRBJ2-2; 8 bases match TRBD1. V gave up 0 bases and J gave up 2 bases; unmatched junction bases: 8. Germline loops: CDR1 SNHLY, CDR2 FYNNEI. The CDR3 covers 18 residues. CDR3 sequence (DNA): TGTGCCAGCAGTGAAGCGGGTGGACAGGGAAGTAACACCGGGGAGCTGTTTTTT. This sequence encodes CASSEAGGQGSNTGELFF.

The chain links TRBV5-6 to TRBJ2-7; the D gene is possibly TRBD1 (6 bases). V was clipped by 4 bases and J by 2 bases, with 19 bases between them. The CDR3 contains 16 residues. The germline CDR1 and CDR2 sequences are SGHDT and YYEEEE. The CDR3 nucleotides read TGTGCCAGCAGCCCATCAGTGCAGGGGAACCCCTACGAGCAGTACTTC. Residues: CASSPSVQGNPYEQYF.

The chain carries TRBV6-6 and TRBJ2-7; no firm D call. The germline V and J ends were trimmed by 0 bases and 0 bases, with 12 bases remaining between them. The length of the CDR3 is 16 residues. CDR1 MNHNY and CDR2 SVGAGI come from the germline V gene (reference sequence). The CDR3 loop is CASSYSIPGSSYEQYF. DNA for the CDR3: TGTGCCAGCAGTTACTCGATACCCGGTTCCTCCTACGAGCAGTACTTC.

The V and J genes are TRBV14 and TRBJ1-1; D remains ambiguous. This CDR3 region has 15 residues. V was trimmed by 2 bases and J by 0 bases, leaving 10 bases between them. Looked up from germline, CDR1 is SGHDN and CDR2 is FVKESK. This CDR3 is CASSQYGGLNTEAFF. The CDR3 coding sequence is TGTGCCAGCAGCCAATATGGTGGCCTGAACACTGAAGCTTTCTTT.

The J gene is TRBJ2-2, the V gene TRBV12-5; 11 bases agree with TRBD2. The germline V gene has CDR1 LGHNT and CDR2 FRNRAP. This CDR3 spans 16 amino acids. V shed 0 bases and J 7 bases; nucleotides not matched to a gene: 4. In DNA form, the CDR3 reads TGTGCTAGTGGTTTGGTGGGGGGGACTAGCGGCGGGGAGCTGTTTTTT. Protein sequence: CASGLVGGTSGGELFF.

Of note for this clone: This CDR3 is also generated by other DNA sequences in the sample. The chain uses TRBV6-1 and TRBJ2-6, with TRBD1 matching over 9 bases. Germline lookup yields CDR1 MNHNS and CDR2 SASEGT. V lost 6 bases and J lost 1; bases outside the gene matches: 1. The CDR3 loop spans 15 amino acids. CDR3 sequence (DNA): TGTGCCAGCAGGACAGGGGGGTCTGGGGCCAACGTCCTGACTTTC. It encodes CASRTGGSGANVLTF.

This clone is a singleton in its sample. The V call is TRBV30, the J call TRBJ2-2; TRBD1 matches 8 bases. The CDR3 spans 12 residues. Germline CDR1 and CDR2: GTSNPN and SVGIG (reference sequence). CDR3 protein: CASGQGPRGLFF. The CDR3 DNA reads as TGTGCTTCTGGACAGGGCCCTAGGGGGCTGTTTTTT.

As DNA, the CDR3 is TGTGCCAGCAGTTACACAGGGGGGGCCGGGGAGCTGTTTTTT. It specifies CASSYTGGAGELFF. This rearrangement joins TRBV6-5 to TRBJ2-2, with D perhaps matching TRBD1 (8 bases). The CDR3 extends over 14 amino acids. CDR1 and CDR2 (germline): MNHEY, SVGAGI. Trimming took off 2 bases at V and 6 bases at J, with 10 bases between the two ends.

The chain carries TRBV11-3 and TRBJ2-1; 15 nucleotides agree with TRBD2. CDR3 length equals 14 residues. Germline values: CDR1 SGHNT, CDR2 YENEEA. V was pared by 1 base and J by 14 bases, with 3 bases of the junction left unmatched. The chain's CDR3 is CASSLAGTSGRKFF. The CDR3 nucleotides are TGTGCCAGCAGCTTAGCGGGGACTAGCGGGAGGAAGTTCTTC.

The rearrangement links TRBV5-6 to TRBJ1-5, with TRBD1 as a possible D gene (5 bases). The CDR3 spans 15 residues. Germline values: CDR1 SGHDT, CDR2 YYEEEE. V gave up 3 bases and J gave up 5 bases, with 15 bases separating them. In DNA, the CDR3 is TGTGCCAGCAGCTCAAGGAGGGGCTTCTATCAGCCCCAGCATTTT. Its protein product is CASSSRRGFYQPQHF.

This rearrangement joins TRBV5-1 to TRBJ2-7; 7 nucleotides line up with TRBD1. CDR1 is SGHRS and CDR2 is YFSETQ in the germline V gene. The CDR3 extends over 14 amino acids. Unmatched junction bases numbered 6, after V lost 5 bases and J lost 1 base. The CDR3 loop is CASRESGQSYEQYF. DNA for the CDR3: TGCGCCAGCAGAGAATCGGGACAGTCCTACGAGCAGTACTTC. Combining the CDR3 with reference TRBV5-1 and TRBJ2-7 gives the whole variable domain KAGVTQTPRYLIKTRGQQVTLSCSPISGHRSVSWYQQTPGQGLQFLFEYFSETQRNKGNFPGRFSGRQFSNSRSEMNVSTLELGDSALYLCASRESGQSYEQYFGPGTRLTVT.

V and J are TRBV6-4 and TRBJ1-2; 8 positions agree with TRBD1. This CDR3 has 15 amino acids. V dropped 4 bases and J dropped 4; count of bases not matched to a gene: 8. Germline lookup yields CDR1 MRHNA and CDR2 SNTAGT. The CDR3: CASSGGQEQFYGYTF. DNA for the CDR3: TGTGCCAGCAGTGGGGGACAGGAACAGTTCTATGGCTACACCTTC.

In this sample, this clone turned up a few times. The rearrangement joins TRBV5-6 to TRBJ2-3; TRBD2 matches 7 bases. After removal of 3 bases from V and 4 bases from J, the junction contained 8 bases not matched to a gene. This CDR3 is built from 15 residues. Germline assignment: CDR1 SGHDT and CDR2 YYEEEE. CDR3 sequence: CASSWYGGTSDTQYF. The CDR3 DNA reads as TGTGCCAGCAGCTGGTACGGGGGGACCTCAGATACGCAGTATTTT.

This clone turned up a few times. The genes are TRBV11-2 and TRBJ1-2; D perhaps matches TRBD1 (5 bases). V lost 1 base and J lost 4, with 10 bases in between. Germline CDR1 and CDR2: SGHAT and FQNNGV. The CDR3 is 14 amino acids. Here the CDR3 reads CASSLGGHIYGYTF. In nucleotides, the CDR3 is TGTGCCAGCAGCTTAGGGGGCCATATCTATGGCTACACCTTC.

This chain links TRBV11-2 with TRBJ1-6; D possibly corresponds to TRBD1 (6 bases). CDR1 and CDR2 from the germline V gene are SGHAT and FQNNGV. This CDR3 contains 14 residues. Deletions cut 3 bases from V and 8 bases from J, with 11 bases between. The CDR3: CASSFWTEDSPLHF. The CDR3 DNA is TGTGCCAGCAGCTTTTGGACAGAGGATTCACCCCTCCACTTT.

Remarks on this clone: The junction differs from germline at one of its ends, possibly a read error. This chain connects TRBV7-9 to TRBJ1-2; 8 positions agree with TRBD1. Germline CDR1 SEHNR, CDR2 FQNEAQ (reference sequence). CDR3 size: 16 residues. CDR3 nucleotide sequence: TGTGCCAGCAGCTTAGAGTGGCAGGGGGCTAAATATGGCTACACCTTC. Encoded protein: CASSLEWQGAKYGYTF.

This CDR3 reads CASSPISSSGNTIYF. The CDR3 DNA reads as TGTGCCAGCAGTCCCATCTCCAGCTCTGGAAACACCATATATTTT. V usage is TRBV27 and J usage is TRBJ1-3; D call uncertain. Trimming removed 5 bases from V and 0 bases from J, with 11 bases in between. Germline-derived CDR1 and CDR2 are MNHEY and SMNVEV (reference sequence). The CDR3 sequence is 15 residues long.

A few counts support this clone. The V gene is TRBV18, the J gene TRBJ1-1; D is perhaps TRBD1 (5 bases). Germline V CDR1 and CDR2: KGHSH, LQKENI. V shed 3 bases and J shed 7 bases, with 15 bases lying between them. The CDR3 has 14 residues. The CDR3 DNA sequence: TGTGCCAGCTCACCTTCTCCAGGGTTGGATGAAGCTTTCTTT. Its protein is CASSPSPGLDEAFF.

The chain has TRBV7-2 and TRBJ2-2; D gene ambiguous. V was cut by 4 bases and J by 4 bases, with 4 bases left in between. Germline CDR1 is SGHTA and CDR2 is FQGNSA. The CDR3 contains 12 residues. CDR3: CASSYSTGELFF. Written as DNA, the CDR3 is TGTGCCAGCAGCTACTCCACCGGGGAGCTGTTTTTT. Full variable domain (outside the CDR3, taken from reference TRBV7-2 and TRBJ2-2): GAGVSQSPSNKVTEKGKDVELRCDPISGHTALYWYRQSLGQGLEFLIYFQGNSAPDKSGLPSDRFSAERTGGSVSTLTIQRTQQEDSAVYLCASSYSTGELFFGEGSRLTVL.

V is TRBV2 and J is TRBJ2-5; a possible D gene is TRBD2 (5 bases). Germline V lookup: CDR1 SNHLY, CDR2 FYNNEI. Trimming cost V 7 bases and J 11 bases, with 14 bases left between them. The CDR3 runs 11 residues. CDR3 DNA sequence: TGTGCCAGCACGCTAAACGGGGAGCAGTACTTC. This sequence encodes CASTLNGEQYF.

This clone was seen a few times. The chain links TRBV7-9 to TRBJ1-3; possibly TRBD1 for D (5 bases). Looked up from germline, CDR1 is SEHNR and CDR2 is FQNEAQ (reference sequence). V lost 5 bases and J lost 0, with 8 bases in between. CDR3 length: 14 amino acids. The CDR3: CASSPDISGNTIYF. The CDR3 bases are TGTGCCAGCAGCCCGGACATCTCTGGAAACACCATATATTTT.

The chain has TRBV6-1 and TRBJ2-7; 8 nucleotides line up with TRBD1. The ends lost 1 base at V and 0 bases at J; junction bases unmatched: 2. The CDR3 has 15 residues. Germline CDR1 is MNHNS and CDR2 is SASEGT. The CDR3 sequence: CASSEGTGSSYEQYF. The CDR3 DNA sequence: TGTGCCAGCAGTGAAGGGACAGGGAGCTCCTACGAGCAGTACTTC.

V usage is TRBV28 and J usage is TRBJ2-7; D perhaps matches TRBD1 (5 bases). The germline V gene encodes CDR1 MDHEN and CDR2 SYDVKM. CDR3 length: 14 residues. V gave up 3 bases and J gave up 5 bases, with 14 bases separating them. CDR3 DNA sequence: TGTGCCAGCAGTTTGGTAGGGGCTGGCAACGAGCAGTACTTC. Protein product: CASSLVGAGNEQYF.

V usage is TRBV2 and J usage is TRBJ2-7; TRBD1 matches 7 bases. V lost 4 bases, J lost 2 bases, and 8 bases stayed unmatched. Germline V gene lookup returns CDR1 SNHLY and CDR2 FYNNEI. The CDR3 is 15 amino acids. The DNA of the CDR3 is TGTGCCAGCAGTGGACGACAGGGAAAGACCTACGAGCAGTACTTC. Its protein product is CASSGRQGKTYEQYF.